These T cell receptor beta chains were read from a single sample in a study of blood T cell repertoires in COVID-19. Measured with immunoSEQ multiplex PCR; TCRdb has only the in-frame clones, and not every one. This table holds 250,000 to 350,000 clones, about 91% found once. Sequencing was done on a sample of peripheral blood. The origin of the receptors is an older woman with acute or convalescent COVID-19. Each CDR3 is given with its conserved first and last residue. The D gene is left open where the match is weak. The size of a clone is reported for some rows only, either as once, few or many, or as a class for expanded clones.

d_gene	v_gene	abundance	j_gene	CDR3nt	CDR3aa
NA	TRBV5-1	NA	TRBJ1-1	TGCGCCAGCAGCTTCTCCCCCCGGAACACTGAAGCTTTCTTT	CASSFSPRNTEAFF
TRBD1	TRBV19	NA	TRBJ2-7	TGTGCCAGTAGGGGGGTCGACAGGGGCTACGAGCAGTACTTC	CASRGVDRGYEQYF
NA	TRBV11-1	NA	TRBJ2-5	TGTGCCAGCAGCTTAGAGCTAGGAGTACAAGAGACCCAGTACTTC	CASSLELGVQETQYF
NA	TRBV5-6	NA	TRBJ1-6	TGTGCCAGCAGCTTGGGGCTCGGGGGGAGATCCTATAATTCACCCCTCCACTTT	CASSLGLGGRSYNSPLHF
NA	TRBV2	NA	TRBJ1-5	TGTGCCAGCAGGACAGTTAATAGCAATCAGCCCCAGCATTTT	CASRTVNSNQPQHF
NA	TRBV27	NA	TRBJ1-6	TGTGCCAGCAGTTTATCCGGTGACAGGAATAATTCACCCCTCCACTTT	CASSLSGDRNNSPLHF
NA	TRBV9	NA	TRBJ1-2	TGTGCCAGCAGCGTAGTCCCTACAGGAGTTTATGGCTACACCTTC	CASSVVPTGVYGYTF
TRBD1	TRBV7-2	NA	TRBJ1-2	TGTGCCAGCAGCTCCGGGACAGGGTTCTATGGCTACACCTTC	CASSSGTGFYGYTF
NA	TRBV6-5	NA	TRBJ2-5	TGTGCCAGCAGGGAGGGGCAGGGCTCGAGGACCCAGTACTTC	CASREGQGSRTQYF
TRBD1	TRBV7-9	NA	TRBJ1-5	TGTGCCAGCGGCGGACAGGGGAACAATCAGCCCCAGCATTTT	CASGGQGNNQPQHF
NA	TRBV3-1/TRBV3-2	once	TRBJ1-4	TGTGCCAGCAGCCAAGTGGGGGCCGGAAATAATGAAAAACTGTTTTTT	CASSQVGAGNNEKLFF
NA	TRBV10-3	NA	TRBJ1-2	TGTGCCATCAGTGAGCAGAATTCAAACTATGGCTACACCTTC	CAISEQNSNYGYTF
TRBD1	TRBV11-2	many	TRBJ1-2	TGTGCCAGCAGCTTAGCCGGGACAGGGGCCGGCTACACCTTC	CASSLAGTGAGYTF
NA	TRBV30	NA	TRBJ2-5	TGTGCCTGGAGTTTTGAGAACTACCTAGAGACCCAGTACTTC	CAWSFENYLETQYF
TRBD1	TRBV19	NA	TRBJ2-3	TGTGCCAGTAGTATAGAGACAGGGCCCCGTGTTACGCAGTATTTT	CASSIETGPRVTQYF
NA	TRBV3-1/TRBV3-2	NA	TRBJ1-1	TGTGCCAGCAGTTCAGGGGCCGCTGAAGCTTTCTTT	CASSSGAAEAFF
NA	TRBV2	once	TRBJ2-7	TGTGCCTCCGTAAGCGGGCCGCCCTACGAGCAGTACTTC	CASVSGPPYEQYF
NA	TRBV6-2/TRBV6-3	NA	TRBJ2-3	TGTGCCAGCAGCCCCGAGGCGTTCACAGATACGCAGTATTTT	CASSPEAFTDTQYF
TRBD2	TRBV5-1	NA	TRBJ2-3	TGCGCCAGCAGCTTGGAACTAGCGGGGACCCATAGCACAGATACGCAGTATTTT	CASSLELAGTHSTDTQYF
TRBD1	TRBV28	NA	TRBJ1-2	TGTGCCAGCAGTCCTCCGGGACAGATCTATGGCTACACCTTC	CASSPPGQIYGYTF
NA	TRBV4-3	once	TRBJ2-1	TGCGCCAGCAGCCAAGACTCGAGCTCCTACAATGAGCAGTTCTTC	CASSQDSSSYNEQFF
NA	TRBV9	NA	TRBJ1-3	TGTGCCAGCAGCGTACGGGAGGAGCGACAGCTCTCTGGAAACACCATATATTTT	CASSVREERQLSGNTIYF
NA	TRBV14	NA	TRBJ1-1	TGTGCCAGCAGCCTTAATTTGAACACTGAAGCTTTCTTT	CASSLNLNTEAFF
TRBD2	TRBV9	NA	TRBJ2-1	TGTGCCAGCAGCCTGGGGGGACTAGTGGGTGAGCAGTTCTTC	CASSLGGLVGEQFF
NA	TRBV19	NA	TRBJ1-5	TGTGCCAGTAGTATAGGTGGGCAGGGAGGGAGGCCCCAGCATTTT	CASSIGGQGGRPQHF
NA	TRBV5-5	NA	TRBJ2-7	TGTGCCAGCAGCTTGGTGCGAGGCAGGAGTGGAGGCTACGAGCAGTACTTC	CASSLVRGRSGGYEQYF
NA	TRBV29-1	NA	TRBJ2-1	TGCAGCGTTGAAGAGACTTTCGCCGCACAGTTCTTC	CSVEETFAAQFF
NA	TRBV28	NA	TRBJ1-4	TGTGCCAGCAGTTTTCTGGGGGAGGGTGAAAAACTGTTTTTT	CASSFLGEGEKLFF
NA	TRBV27	NA	TRBJ2-6	TGTGCCAGCAGTTGGGACTTAGGTGGGGCCAACGTCCTGACTTTC	CASSWDLGGANVLTF